The T cell receptor (beta chain) under discussion was sequenced for a study of cytomegalovirus exposure and HLA in healthy donors. Study-wide background: Among about 200 million T cells, an earlier analysis found about 110 million unique TCR beta sequences. Broader study findings: Immune exposure information comprised only CMV serostatus.

Both 60 Vbeta primers and 13 Jbeta primers went into the PCR. Sequencing was performed with immunoSEQ multiplex PCR; in TCRdb, only in-frame clones are kept and a portion is missing. This listing includes over 110,000 clones. Germline lookup yields CDR1 MNHEY and CDR2 SVGAGI. Unmatched junction bases numbered 6, after V lost 6 bases and J lost 3 bases. This CDR3 is 14 amino acids long. Concerning this clone: Antigen: not known.

The sequence was obtained from a male donor in good health and CMV-seronegative. The chain carries TRBV6-5 and TRBJ2-7; 9 positions match TRBD1. Source material: PBMCs. CDR3 coding DNA: TGTGCCAGCAGCCCCGGGACAGGGATCTACGAGCAGTACTTC. This translates into CASSPGTGIYEQYF.